This record concerns one T cell receptor (beta chain) sequence. The antigen is undetermined. This entry comes from a study of T cells expressing NK-cell markers. Study-level background: Among eight sequenced donors, seven carried HCMV seropositivity while one was seronegative.

The germline gives CDR1 MNHEY, CDR2 SVGAGI. The CDR3 is 17 residues long. TCRdb reanalyzed the 5' RACE reads, giving one entry per CDR3 protein sequence and no DNA. Recorded for this sample: about 30,000 distinct CDR3 sequences. The study's findings and limits: The contribution of dominant NKG2C+ clonotypes to CD8+ T cells in about 6 donors was roughly 1.0-7.5%.

The chain is built from TRBV6-5 and TRBJ2-1; absent DNA, TCRdb's TRBD2 call cannot be checked. The receptor was isolated from a woman aged 18 to 75 in good health. The sequenced material came from blood T cells: a sorted CD56 or NKG2C T cell subset, CD4+ or CD8+ T cells, or bulk PBMC T cells (not recorded which). The CDR3 here is CASSYLGLAGVGNEQFF.